The entry that follows covers one T cell receptor beta chain sequence. The target antigen is unknown. The CDR3 consists of 15 residues. Per the germline V gene, CDR1 is LGHNA and CDR2 is YSLEER. Trimming left V 1 base short and J 5 bases short, with 14 bases between. TCRdb's table, derived via immunoSEQ multiplex PCR, lists solely in-frame clones and lacks some. In the table there are 65,000 to 90,000 clones, roughly 95% of which are singletons. This entry is derived from a study of cytomegalovirus exposure and HLA in healthy donors. The study, taken as a whole, reports: The study found most TCR sequences rare, yet found some public TCRs in many donors.

The receptor was derived from a man aged 18 to 35 in good health and CMV-seronegative. The chain has TRBV4-3 and TRBJ2-5, with a weak D call TRBD2 (7 bases). Input material: PBMCs. The CDR3 bases are TGCGCCAGCAGCCAAGTGGGTAGGGGGGGGGAGACCCAGTACTTC. This translates into CASSQVGRGGETQYF.